The 30 T cell receptor beta chains in this list originate from one sample, sequenced in a study of T cell responses to AZD1222 COVID-19 vaccine. Assay used: immunoSEQ multiplex PCR; TCRdb lists only in-frame clones, some missing. The sample gives about 110,000 clones, roughly 90% of which show up once; approximately 7.9% is in the top ten. The sample here was peripheral blood, taken 28 days after the second AZD1222 dose. Receptors originate from an adult who received the AZD1222 COVID-19 vaccine.

A single count supports this clone. The chain combines TRBV29-1 with TRBJ2-3; perhaps D is TRBD1 or TRBD2 (5 bases each). V shed 7 bases and J shed 2 bases, with 13 bases lying between them. The CDR3 has 13 amino acids. Germline lookup yields CDR1 SQVTM and CDR2 ANQGSEA. CDR3 bases: TGCAGCGCAGACGGGGACCCCACAGATACGCAGTATTTT. This codes for CSADGDPTDTQYF.

The CDR3 is CATFGGFPNYGYTF. CDR3 bases: TGTGCTACCTTCGGGGGTTTCCCTAACTATGGCTACACCTTC. The gene calls are TRBV28 and TRBJ1-2; a weak D match, TRBD1 (5 bases). The CDR3 has 14 residues. Germline lookup yields CDR1 MDHEN and CDR2 SYDVKM.

The V call is TRBV27, the J call TRBJ1-6; 7 bases map to TRBD1. Germline V CDR1 and CDR2: MNHEY, SMNVEV (reference sequence). V was pared by 5 bases and J by 6 bases, with 4 bases of the junction left unmatched. CDR3 length equals 14 residues. CDR3 sequence: CASSRTGLNSPLHF. Here the CDR3 DNA reads TGTGCCAGCAGTCGGACAGGCCTTAATTCACCCCTCCACTTT.

The chain joins TRBV5-1 to TRBJ1-1; TRBD1 might be the D (5 bases). Germline V CDR1 and CDR2: SGHRS, YFSETQ. V lost 2 bases and J 7 bases, leaving 9 bases between the germline ends. The CDR3 loop spans 12 amino acids. CDR3 loop: CASSFSQGEAFF. As DNA, the CDR3 is TGCGCCAGCAGCTTTAGTCAGGGTGAAGCTTTCTTT.

This clone appeared once. CDR3 region: CASSDPGTSRGGEQFF. The CDR3 region has the DNA TGTGCCAGCAGTGACCCCGGGACTAGCCGGGGAGGTGAGCAGTTCTTC. The chain has TRBV6-4 and TRBJ2-1; 9 bases are shared with TRBD2. The germline gives CDR1 MRHNA, CDR2 SNTAGT. The CDR3 has 16 amino acids. The ends lost 2 bases at V and 9 bases at J; junction bases unmatched: 11.

The chain is built from TRBV18 and TRBJ2-5, with D unresolved. CDR3 length: 16 amino acids. V lost 3 bases and J 5 bases, leaving 19 bases between the germline ends. Germline assignment: CDR1 KGHSH and CDR2 LQKENI. CDR3 nucleotide sequence: TGTGCCAGCTCACCCCCCGACCGATTAGTTCGTGAGACCCAGTACTTC. Encoded protein: CASSPPDRLVRETQYF.

This sequence joins TRBV7-9 and TRBJ2-1; D is unclear. The V end was cut by 7 bases, the J end by 9 bases, with 16 bases between. This CDR3 is built from 13 residues. The germline V gene encodes CDR1 SEHNR and CDR2 FQNEAQ (reference sequence). The CDR3 sequence: CASIRDVGIEQFF. CDR3 in DNA: TGTGCCAGCATCCGAGACGTGGGGATTGAGCAGTTCTTC.

V is TRBV2 and J is TRBJ2-2; 9 nucleotides match TRBD1. With V trimmed by 6 bases and J by 1 base, 3 bases remained unmatched. CDR3 length equals 15 residues. CDR1 SNHLY and CDR2 FYNNEI come from the germline V gene. CDR3 nucleotide sequence: TGTGCCAGCAGAGAGACAGGGGGGAACACCGGGGAGCTGTTTTTT. It translates to CASRETGGNTGELFF.

This chain uses TRBV3-1 (or the pseudogene TRBV3-2) with TRBJ2-2; possibly TRBD2 for D (6 bases). Deletions cut 5 bases from V and 6 bases from J, with 16 bases between. Germline-derived CDR1 and CDR2 are LGHDT and YNNKEL (reference sequence). This CDR3 spans 15 amino acids. The CDR3 is CASSFLATGAGELFF. DNA for the CDR3: TGTGCCAGCAGCTTTCTAGCGACTGGGGCCGGGGAGCTGTTTTTT.

The V and J genes are TRBV19 and TRBJ1-5; the D gene is possibly TRBD1 (5 bases). The germline CDR1 and CDR2 sequences are LNHDA and SQIVND (reference sequence). V lost 0 bases and J lost 3, with 15 bases in between. The CDR3 covers 17 residues. This chain's CDR3 is CASSIELGLGANQPQHF. CDR3 DNA: TGTGCCAGTAGTATAGAATTGGGGCTCGGGGCCAATCAGCCCCAGCATTTT.

CDR3 bases: TGTGCCAGCAGTGTGAAAACGGACAGGGTACAGCCCCAGCATTTT. Amino acids: CASSVKTDRVQPQHF. This chain links TRBV5-6 with TRBJ1-5, with 8 bases matching TRBD1. The CDR3 length is 15 residues. After removal of 5 bases from V and 7 bases from J, the junction contained 11 bases not matched to a gene. Germline V gene sequence: CDR1 SGHDT, CDR2 YYEEEE.

The chain links TRBV19 to TRBJ2-7; 8 bases fit TRBD1. Trimming at V came to 6 bases and at J to 4 bases, leaving 11 bases not matched to a gene. This CDR3 region has 15 residues. Germline values: CDR1 LNHDA, CDR2 SQIVND (reference sequence). The CDR3: CASSHGQGAAYEQYF. Written as DNA, the CDR3 is TGTGCCAGTAGCCACGGTCAGGGGGCGGCGTACGAGCAGTACTTC.

This clone is a singleton in its sample. The V gene is TRBV5-6, the J gene TRBJ2-1; the match to TRBD2 covers 8 bases. The V gene end was trimmed by 5 bases and the J gene end by 8 bases; junction bases not matched to a gene: 9. The length of the CDR3 is 14 residues. The V gene's germline CDR1 is SGHDT and CDR2 YYEEEE. DNA for the CDR3: TGTGCCAGCAGAACCCGGGAGGGCCGGGATGAGCAGTTCTTC. Its protein is CASRTREGRDEQFF.

This chain uses TRBV3-1 (or the pseudogene TRBV3-2) with TRBJ2-3, with TRBD2 matching over 10 bases. The CDR3 has 19 amino acids. Losses at the gene ends were 4 bases for V and 2 bases for J; bases not matched to a gene: 15. Germline assignment: CDR1 LGHDT and CDR2 YNNKEL (reference sequence). The CDR3 spells CASSPRSSGSVTTTDTQYF. CDR3 DNA: TGTGCCAGCAGCCCGCGGTCTAGCGGGAGCGTGACGACCACAGATACGCAGTATTTT.

The genes are TRBV9 and TRBJ1-1; 8 nucleotides line up with TRBD1. This CDR3 region has 14 residues. Germline lookup yields CDR1 SGDLS and CDR2 YYNGEE. V dropped 0 bases and J dropped 4; count of bases not matched to a gene: 2. CDR3 coding DNA: TGTGCCAGCAGCGTAGTTCAGGGGGCCACTGAAGCTTTCTTT. Encoded protein: CASSVVQGATEAFF.

V usage is TRBV7-9 and J usage is TRBJ1-2; 7 nucleotides match TRBD1. The CDR3 is made up of 14 amino acids. The J segment lost 8 bases and the V segment lost 5 bases, leaving 11 bases of the junction unmatched. Germline CDR1 and CDR2: SEHNR and FQNEAQ (reference sequence). CDR3 in amino acids: CASSTDRERGGYTF. The CDR3 region has the DNA TGTGCCAGCAGCACCGACAGGGAGAGAGGGGGCTACACCTTC.

V and J are TRBV6-4 and TRBJ1-1; weak D call: TRBD1 (6 bases). V was shortened by 4 bases and J by 5 bases, with 14 bases between the two germline ends. Germline V gives CDR1 MRHNA, CDR2 SNTAGT. The CDR3 runs 14 residues. For the CDR3, the DNA is TGTGCCAGCAGTGCGGGACATGGAGATACTGAAGCTTTCTTT. This sequence encodes CASSAGHGDTEAFF.

The J gene is TRBJ2-1, the V gene TRBV11-2; TRBD1 matches at 7 bases. Germline assignment: CDR1 SGHAT and CDR2 FQNNGV. Germline trimming cut 11 bases from V and 4 bases from J; bases unmatched to any gene: 14. The CDR3 consists of 15 residues. CDR3 nucleotides: TGTGCCTCTCAGGGAACAGGGGATATATACAATGAGCAGTTCTTC. This sequence encodes CASQGTGDIYNEQFF. Variable domain in full (rest from reference TRBV11-2 and TRBJ2-1): EAGVAQSPRYKIIEKRQSVAFWCNPISGHATLYWYQQILGQGPKLLIQFQNNGVVDDSQLPKDRFSAERLKGVDSTLKIQPAKLEDSAVYLCASQGTGDIYNEQFFGPGTRLTVL.

The chain is built from TRBV20-1 and TRBJ1-2; the D is unclear. V dropped 1 base and J dropped 6 bases, with 3 bases sitting between them. The germline V gene has CDR1 DFQATT and CDR2 SNEGSKA (reference sequence). The CDR3 has 10 residues. For the CDR3, the DNA is TGCAGTGCTAGAGGGGATGGCTACACCTTC. This translates into CSARGDGYTF.

The chain joins TRBV28 to TRBJ1-5, with D uncertain. CDR1 is MDHEN, CDR2 SYDVKM, per germline. The CDR3 consists of 15 residues. The V end was cut by 0 bases, the J end by 3 bases, with 9 bases between. The CDR3 region has the DNA TGTGCCAGCAGTTTATGGTCAGTCCTCAATCAGCCCCAGCATTTT. This translates into CASSLWSVLNQPQHF.

In its sample, this clone was seen once. The chain uses TRBV3-1 (or the pseudogene TRBV3-2) and TRBJ1-2; D might be TRBD1 (6 bases). The V and J ends lost 1 base and 5 bases respectively, with 11 bases between them. The CDR3 has 14 residues. Germline assignment: CDR1 LGHDT and CDR2 YNNKEL (reference sequence). CDR3 residues: CASSQGGARYGYTF. The CDR3 region has the DNA TGTGCCAGCAGCCAAGGGGGGGCGCGGTATGGCTACACCTTC.

The chain recombines TRBV7-9 with TRBJ1-5, with D maybe TRBD1 (5 bases). Germline V CDR1 and CDR2: SEHNR, FQNEAQ (reference sequence). Deletions cut 5 bases from V and 3 bases from J, with 11 bases between. The CDR3 extends over 14 amino acids. For the CDR3, the DNA is TGTGCCAGCAGCCCGAAGGGGCCCAATCAGCCCCAGCATTTT. Translated: CASSPKGPNQPQHF. The full variable domain, with the rest looked up from reference TRBV7-9 and TRBJ1-5, is DTGVSQNPRHKITKRGQNVTFRCDPISEHNRLYWYRQTLGQGPEFLTYFQNEAQLEKSRLLSDRFSAERPKGSFSTLEIQRTEQGDSAMYLCASSPKGPNQPQHFGDGTRLSIL.

V is TRBV5-4 and J is TRBJ2-1; 12 bases are a match to TRBD2. The length of the CDR3 is 17 residues. With 4 bases clipped from V and 7 bases from J, the junction kept 12 bases outside the gene matches. The germline gives CDR1 SGHNT, CDR2 YYREEE (reference sequence). The CDR3 reads CASSDPTASGGDNEQFF. The CDR3 DNA is TGTGCCAGCAGCGATCCCACGGCTAGCGGGGGGGATAATGAGCAGTTCTTC.

The genes are TRBV6-7 and TRBJ1-2; 7 nucleotides line up with TRBD1. TRBV6-7 belongs to the ORF category, with a function that is uncertain. The V segment lost 5 bases and the J segment 4 bases; nucleotides outside the gene matches: 7. This CDR3 has 14 residues. The CDR3: CASSKYRGSYGYTF. DNA for the CDR3: TGTGCCAGCAGTAAATACAGGGGCAGCTATGGCTACACCTTC.

This chain joins TRBV25-1 and TRBJ1-1; TRBD1 aligns across 9 bases. Per the germline V gene, CDR1 is MGHDK and CDR2 is SYGVNS. V shed 9 bases, J shed 4 bases, and the junction held 6 bases outside the gene matches. This CDR3 has 13 amino acids. CDR3 amino acids: CASRDRVFTEAFF. In nucleotides, the CDR3 is TGTGCCAGTCGGGACAGGGTATTCACTGAAGCTTTCTTT.

The chain couples TRBV2 to TRBJ2-3, with 15 bases fitting TRBD2. Germline V gene sequence: CDR1 SNHLY, CDR2 FYNNEI. The junction had 4 bases not matched to a gene; V was cut back by 4 bases and J by 5 bases. The CDR3 totals 16 residues. The CDR3 sequence: CASSATGLAGGDTQYF. CDR3 bases: TGTGCCAGCAGTGCAACGGGACTAGCGGGGGGAGATACGCAGTATTTT.

This chain links TRBV6-6 with TRBJ1-2; the D gene is possibly TRBD1 (6 bases). Trimming removed 5 bases at V and 1 base at J, with 11 bases between. The CDR3 runs to 14 residues. Germline V gene lookup returns CDR1 MNHNY and CDR2 SVGAGI (reference sequence). The DNA for the CDR3 is TGTGCCAGCAGTCCAGAGGGGGTTAACTATGGCTACACCTTC. It specifies CASSPEGVNYGYTF.

This chain links TRBV14 with TRBJ1-1, with a tentative D call TRBD1 (5 bases). The length of the CDR3 is 18 residues. From germline, CDR1 is SGHDN and CDR2 FVKESK. V lost 1 base and J 5 bases, leaving 23 bases between the germline ends. The CDR3 loop is CASSQGNGATTLGTEAFF. The CDR3 DNA follows: TGTGCCAGCAGCCAAGGAAACGGGGCTACGACCTTAGGGACTGAAGCTTTCTTT.

This clone was seen just once. The chain uses TRBV10-3 and TRBJ2-2; 11 bases align to TRBD1. V trimming: 7 bases; J trimming: 3 bases; junction bases outside the gene matches: 4. Germline-derived CDR1 and CDR2 are ENHRY and SYGVKD. There are 15 residues in the CDR3. CDR3 bases: TGTGCCATCAACGGACAGGGGGCGGACACCGGGGAGCTGTTTTTT. Translated: CAINGQGADTGELFF.

Regarding this clone: One end of the junction does not line up with germline, which may come from a read error. Other nucleotide sequences from this sample produce the same CDR3. The rearrangement uses TRBV6-2 or TRBV6-3 and TRBJ1-1; 12 nucleotides align to TRBD1. The germline gives CDR1 MNHEY, CDR2 SVGEGT. The CDR3 consists of 17 residues. DNA for the CDR3: TGTGCCAGTAGTTTGGGACAGGGGGCGGTTGGGAACACTGAAGCTTTCTTT. Protein sequence: CASSLGQGAVGNTEAFF.